In this sample, the clone carrying this T cell receptor (beta chain) turned up once. Its specificity is unknown. This entry is derived from a study of T cell responses to AZD1222 COVID-19 vaccine. Notes on the study in general: Only a handful of AZD1222 recipients, six or seven in all, had baseline seropositivity.

The table came from immunoSEQ multiplex PCR; TCRdb's copy has only in-frame clones and leaves some out. The profile shows 180,000 or so clones, 85% to 95% of them singletons. V lost 3 bases, J lost 1 base, and 3 bases stayed unmatched. CDR1 and CDR2 from the germline V gene are LGHDT and YNNKEL (reference sequence). There are 15 residues in the CDR3. The chain recombines TRBV3-1 (or the pseudogene TRBV3-2) with TRBJ2-7; 10 bases match TRBD2. The sequencing used peripheral blood, collected on day 0 of AZD1222 vaccination. The origin of this receptor is an adult in good health. The CDR3 spells CASSHRTSGSYEQYF. As DNA, the CDR3 is TGTGCCAGCAGCCATCGGACTAGCGGATCCTACGAGCAGTACTTC.